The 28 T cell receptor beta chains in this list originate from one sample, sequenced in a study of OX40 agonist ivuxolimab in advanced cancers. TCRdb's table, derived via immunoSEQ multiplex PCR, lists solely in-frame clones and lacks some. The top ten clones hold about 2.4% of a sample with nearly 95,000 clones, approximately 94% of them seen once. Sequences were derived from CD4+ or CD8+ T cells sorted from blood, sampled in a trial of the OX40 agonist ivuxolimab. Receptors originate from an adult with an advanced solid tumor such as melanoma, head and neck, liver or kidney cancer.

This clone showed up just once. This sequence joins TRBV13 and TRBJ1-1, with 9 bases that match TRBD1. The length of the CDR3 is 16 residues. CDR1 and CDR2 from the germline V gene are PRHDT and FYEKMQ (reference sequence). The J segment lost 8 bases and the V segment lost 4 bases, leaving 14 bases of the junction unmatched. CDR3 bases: TGTGCCAGCAGCTCCCCCTCCGGGACAGGGTTAAGGGAAGCTTTCTTT. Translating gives CASSSPSGTGLREAFF.

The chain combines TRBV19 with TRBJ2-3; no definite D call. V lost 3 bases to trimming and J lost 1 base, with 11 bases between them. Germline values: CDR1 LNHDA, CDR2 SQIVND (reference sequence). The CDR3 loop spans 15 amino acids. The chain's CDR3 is CASSMAPYGTDTQYF. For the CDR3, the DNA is TGTGCCAGTAGTATGGCCCCATATGGCACAGATACGCAGTATTTT. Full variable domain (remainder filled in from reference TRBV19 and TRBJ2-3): DGGITQSPKYLFRKEGQNVTLSCEQNLNHDAMYWYRQDPGQGLRLIYYSQIVNDFQKGDIAEGYSVSREKKESFPLTVTSAQKNPTAFYLCASSMAPYGTDTQYFGPGTRLTVL.

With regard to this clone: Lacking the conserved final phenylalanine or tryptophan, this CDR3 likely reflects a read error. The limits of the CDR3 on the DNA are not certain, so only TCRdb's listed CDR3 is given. This CDR3 is CAWRGAGHLGL. The chain uses TRBV30 and TRBJ1-2. Germline CDR1 reads GTSNPN; CDR2 reads SVGIG (reference sequence). The CDR3 totals 11 residues, both ends included.

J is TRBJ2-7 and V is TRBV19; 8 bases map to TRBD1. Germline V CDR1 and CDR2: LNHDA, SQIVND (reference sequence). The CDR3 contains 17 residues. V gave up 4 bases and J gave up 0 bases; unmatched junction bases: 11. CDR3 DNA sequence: TGTGCCAGTAGTAAGCCGGCCGAGACAGGGGACTCCTACGAGCAGTACTTC. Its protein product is CASSKPAETGDSYEQYF.

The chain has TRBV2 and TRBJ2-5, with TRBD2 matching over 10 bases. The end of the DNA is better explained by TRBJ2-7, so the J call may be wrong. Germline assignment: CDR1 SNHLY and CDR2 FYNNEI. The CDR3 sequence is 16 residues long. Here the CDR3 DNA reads TGTGCCAGCAGTGAAGGGCAGGGACTAGCGTGGTACGAGCAGTACTTC. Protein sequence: CASSEGQGLAWYEQYF.

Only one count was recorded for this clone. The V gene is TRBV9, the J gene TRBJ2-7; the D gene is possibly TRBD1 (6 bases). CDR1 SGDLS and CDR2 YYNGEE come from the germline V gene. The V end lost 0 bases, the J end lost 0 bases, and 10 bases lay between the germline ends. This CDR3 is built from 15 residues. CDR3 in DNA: TGTGCCAGCAGCGTAGGGGGGCTGAGCTCCTACGAGCAGTACTTC. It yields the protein CASSVGGLSSYEQYF.

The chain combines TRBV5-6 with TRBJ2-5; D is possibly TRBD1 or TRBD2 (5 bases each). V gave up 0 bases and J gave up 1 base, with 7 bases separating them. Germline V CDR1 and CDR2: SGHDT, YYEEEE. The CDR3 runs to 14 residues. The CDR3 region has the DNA TGTGCCAGCAGCTTGGGAGGGACCCAAGAGACCCAGTACTTC. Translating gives CASSLGGTQETQYF. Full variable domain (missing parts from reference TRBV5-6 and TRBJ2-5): DAGVTQSPTHLIKTRGQQVTLRCSPKSGHDTVSWYQQALGQGPQFIFQYYEEEERQRGNFPDRFSGHQFPNYSSELNVNALLLGDSALYLCASSLGGTQETQYFGPGTRLLVL.

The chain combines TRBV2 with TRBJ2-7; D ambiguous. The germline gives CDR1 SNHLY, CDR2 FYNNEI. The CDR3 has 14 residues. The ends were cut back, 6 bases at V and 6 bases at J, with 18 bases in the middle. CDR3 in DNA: TGTGCCAGCAGGGCCACAATGGACGTCTCCGAGCAGTACTTC. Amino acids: CASRATMDVSEQYF.

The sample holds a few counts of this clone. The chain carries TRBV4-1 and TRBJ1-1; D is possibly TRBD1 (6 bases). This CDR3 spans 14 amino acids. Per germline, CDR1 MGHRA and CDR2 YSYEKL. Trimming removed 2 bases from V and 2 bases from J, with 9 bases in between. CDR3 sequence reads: CASSQLDSNTEAFF. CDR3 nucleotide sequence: TGCGCCAGCAGCCAACTGGACAGTAACACTGAAGCTTTCTTT.

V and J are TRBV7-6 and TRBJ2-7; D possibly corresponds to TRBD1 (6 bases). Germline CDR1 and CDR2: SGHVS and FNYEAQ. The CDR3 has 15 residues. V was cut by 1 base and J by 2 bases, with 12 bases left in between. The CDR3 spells CASSLETGITYEQYF. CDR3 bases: TGTGCCAGCAGCTTAGAGACAGGAATTACCTACGAGCAGTACTTC.

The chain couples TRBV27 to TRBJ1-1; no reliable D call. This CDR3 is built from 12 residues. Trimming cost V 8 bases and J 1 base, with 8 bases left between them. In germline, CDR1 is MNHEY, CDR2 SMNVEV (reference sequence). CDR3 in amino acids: CASAIQNTEAFF. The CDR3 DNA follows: TGTGCCAGCGCCATTCAGAACACTGAAGCTTTCTTT.

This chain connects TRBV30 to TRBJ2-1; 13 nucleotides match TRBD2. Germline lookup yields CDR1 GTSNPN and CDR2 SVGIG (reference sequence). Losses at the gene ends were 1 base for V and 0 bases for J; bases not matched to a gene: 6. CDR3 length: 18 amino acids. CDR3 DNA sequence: TGTGCCTGGAGTGGGACTAGCGGGAGCCTTAGCTCCTACAATGAGCAGTTCTTC. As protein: CAWSGTSGSLSSYNEQFF.

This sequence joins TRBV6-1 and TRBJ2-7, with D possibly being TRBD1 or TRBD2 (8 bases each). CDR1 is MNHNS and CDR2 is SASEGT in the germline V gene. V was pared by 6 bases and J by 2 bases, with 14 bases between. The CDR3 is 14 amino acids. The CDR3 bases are TGTGCCAGCAGAGGACAGGGACTAGCCTACGAGCAGTACTTC. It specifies CASRGQGLAYEQYF.

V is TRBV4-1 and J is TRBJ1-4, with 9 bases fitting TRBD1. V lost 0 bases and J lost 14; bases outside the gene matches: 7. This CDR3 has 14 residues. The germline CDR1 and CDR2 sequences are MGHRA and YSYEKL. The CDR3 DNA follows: TGCGCCAGCAGCCAAGACCGGGACAGGGATGGGCTGTTTTTT. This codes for CASSQDRDRDGLFF.

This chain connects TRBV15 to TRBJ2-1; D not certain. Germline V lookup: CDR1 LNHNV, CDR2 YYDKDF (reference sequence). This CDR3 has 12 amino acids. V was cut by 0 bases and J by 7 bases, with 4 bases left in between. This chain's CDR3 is CATSRDRNEQFF. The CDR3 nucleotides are TGTGCCACCAGCAGAGATAGGAATGAGCAGTTCTTC.

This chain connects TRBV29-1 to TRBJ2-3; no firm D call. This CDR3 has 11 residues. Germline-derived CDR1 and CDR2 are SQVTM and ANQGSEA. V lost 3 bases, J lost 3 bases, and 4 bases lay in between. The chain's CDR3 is CSVEETDTQYF. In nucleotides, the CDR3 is TGCAGCGTTGAGGAAACAGATACGCAGTATTTT.

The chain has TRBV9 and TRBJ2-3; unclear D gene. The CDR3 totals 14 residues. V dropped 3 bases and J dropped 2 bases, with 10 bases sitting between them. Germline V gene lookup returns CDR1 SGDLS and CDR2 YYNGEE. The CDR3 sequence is CASSGTGYTDTQYF. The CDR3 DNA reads TGTGCCAGCAGCGGTACGGGTTACACAGATACGCAGTATTTT.

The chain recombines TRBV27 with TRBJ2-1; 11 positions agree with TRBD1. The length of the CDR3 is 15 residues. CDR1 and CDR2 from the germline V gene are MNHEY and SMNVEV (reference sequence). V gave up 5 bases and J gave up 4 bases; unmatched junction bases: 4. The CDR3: CASSPGTGGYNEQFF. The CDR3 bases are TGTGCCAGCAGTCCGGGGACAGGGGGTTACAATGAGCAGTTCTTC.

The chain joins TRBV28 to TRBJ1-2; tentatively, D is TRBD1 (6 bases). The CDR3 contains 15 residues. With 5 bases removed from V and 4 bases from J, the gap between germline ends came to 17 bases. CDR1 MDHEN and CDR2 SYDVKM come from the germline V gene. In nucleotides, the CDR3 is TGTGCCAGCAGTCTCGGCCGGGGGCGCGGCTATGGCTACACCTTC. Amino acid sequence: CASSLGRGRGYGYTF.

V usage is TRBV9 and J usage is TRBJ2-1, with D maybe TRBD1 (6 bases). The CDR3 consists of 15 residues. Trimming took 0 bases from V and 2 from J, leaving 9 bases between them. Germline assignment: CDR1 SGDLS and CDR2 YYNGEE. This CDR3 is CASSVGGGTYNEQFF. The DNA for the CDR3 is TGTGCCAGCAGCGTAGGAGGGGGTACCTACAATGAGCAGTTCTTC. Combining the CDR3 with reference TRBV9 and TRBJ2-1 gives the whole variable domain DSGVTQTPKHLITATGQRVTLRCSPRSGDLSVYWYQQSLDQGLQFLIQYYNGEERAKGNILERFSAQQFPDLHSELNLSSLELGDSALYFCASSVGGGTYNEQFFGPGTRLTVL.

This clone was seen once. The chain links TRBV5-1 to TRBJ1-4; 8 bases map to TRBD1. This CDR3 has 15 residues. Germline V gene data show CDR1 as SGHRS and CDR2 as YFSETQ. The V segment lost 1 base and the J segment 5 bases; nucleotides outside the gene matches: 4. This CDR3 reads CASSLKGQENEKLFF. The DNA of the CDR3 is TGCGCCAGCAGCTTGAAGGGACAGGAGAATGAAAAACTGTTTTTT.

CDR3 sequence: CASSFASAQETQYF. CDR3 bases: TGTGCCAGCAGCTTCGCTAGCGCGCAAGAGACCCAGTACTTC. The chain is built from TRBV7-9 and TRBJ2-5; tentatively, D is TRBD2 (6 bases). Trimming left V 3 bases short and J 2 bases short, with 10 bases between. CDR1 is SEHNR and CDR2 is FQNEAQ in the germline V gene (reference sequence). The CDR3 spans 14 residues.

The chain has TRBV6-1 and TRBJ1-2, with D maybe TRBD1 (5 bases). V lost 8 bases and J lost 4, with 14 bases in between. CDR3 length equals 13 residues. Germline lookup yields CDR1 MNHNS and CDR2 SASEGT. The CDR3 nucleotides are TGTGCCAGCCGGGGGGGAGGAGGCTATGGCTACACCTTC. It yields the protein CASRGGGGYGYTF.

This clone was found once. CDR3 amino acids: CASSLSSGTENEQFF. The DNA for the CDR3 is TGTGCCAGCAGTTTATCTTCAGGGACGGAGAATGAGCAGTTCTTC. This chain links TRBV27 with TRBJ2-1; D could derive from TRBD1 or TRBD2 (5 bases each). The CDR3 runs to 15 residues. CDR1 and CDR2 (germline): MNHEY, SMNVEV (reference sequence). Trimming stripped 0 bases from V and 7 bases from J, with 13 bases between.

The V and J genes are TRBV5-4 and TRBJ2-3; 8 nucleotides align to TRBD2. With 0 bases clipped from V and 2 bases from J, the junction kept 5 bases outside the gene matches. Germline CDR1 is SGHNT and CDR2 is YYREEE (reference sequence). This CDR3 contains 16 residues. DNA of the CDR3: TGTGCCAGCAGCTTGGTGGTAGCGGGAACCACAGATACGCAGTATTTT. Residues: CASSLVVAGTTDTQYF.

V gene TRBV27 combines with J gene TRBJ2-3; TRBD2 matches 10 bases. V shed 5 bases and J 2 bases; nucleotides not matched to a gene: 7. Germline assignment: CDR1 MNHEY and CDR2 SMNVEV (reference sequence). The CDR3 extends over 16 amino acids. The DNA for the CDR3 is TGTGCCAGCAGTCCCTTGAGCGGGGGGGACACAGATACGCAGTATTTT. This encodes CASSPLSGGDTDTQYF.

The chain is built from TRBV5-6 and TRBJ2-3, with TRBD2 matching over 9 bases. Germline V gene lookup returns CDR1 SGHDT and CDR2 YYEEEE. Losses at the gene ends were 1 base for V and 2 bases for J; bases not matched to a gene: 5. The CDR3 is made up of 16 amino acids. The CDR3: CASSLISGGLTDTQYF. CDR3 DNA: TGTGCCAGCAGCTTGATTAGCGGGGGTCTCACAGATACGCAGTATTTT.

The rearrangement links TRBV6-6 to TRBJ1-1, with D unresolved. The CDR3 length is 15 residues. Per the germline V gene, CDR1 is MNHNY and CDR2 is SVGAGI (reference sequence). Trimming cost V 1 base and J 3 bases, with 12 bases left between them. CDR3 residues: CASSYFLTGYTEAFF. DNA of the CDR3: TGTGCCAGCAGTTACTTTCTGACTGGGTACACTGAAGCTTTCTTT.